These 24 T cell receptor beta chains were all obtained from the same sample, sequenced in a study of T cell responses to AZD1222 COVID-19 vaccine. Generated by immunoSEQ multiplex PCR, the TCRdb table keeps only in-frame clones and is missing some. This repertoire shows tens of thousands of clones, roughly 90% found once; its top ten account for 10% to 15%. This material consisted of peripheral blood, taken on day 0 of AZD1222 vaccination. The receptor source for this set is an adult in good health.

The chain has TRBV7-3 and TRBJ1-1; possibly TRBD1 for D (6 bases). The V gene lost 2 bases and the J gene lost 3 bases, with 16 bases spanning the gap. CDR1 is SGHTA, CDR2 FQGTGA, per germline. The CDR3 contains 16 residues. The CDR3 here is CASSLGASGVYTEAFF. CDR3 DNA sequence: TGTGCCAGCAGCTTAGGGGCCTCAGGGGTCTACACTGAAGCTTTCTTT. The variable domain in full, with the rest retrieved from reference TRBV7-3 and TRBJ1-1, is GAGVSQTPSNKVTEKGKYVELRCDPISGHTALYWYRQSLGQGPEFLIYFQGTGAADDSGLPNDRFFAVRPEGSVSTLKIQRTERGDSAVYLCASSLGASGVYTEAFFGQGTRLTVV.

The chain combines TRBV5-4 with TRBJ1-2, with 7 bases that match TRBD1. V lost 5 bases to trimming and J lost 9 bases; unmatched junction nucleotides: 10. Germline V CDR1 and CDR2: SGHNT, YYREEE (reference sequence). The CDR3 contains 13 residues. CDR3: CASRLTGQNRYTF. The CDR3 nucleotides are TGTGCCAGCAGGCTGACGGGACAGAACCGCTACACCTTC.

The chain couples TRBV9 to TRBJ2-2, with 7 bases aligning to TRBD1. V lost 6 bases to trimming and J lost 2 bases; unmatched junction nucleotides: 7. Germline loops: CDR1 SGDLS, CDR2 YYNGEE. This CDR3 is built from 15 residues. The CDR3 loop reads CASTYWDSNTGELFF. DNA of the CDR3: TGTGCCAGCACTTATTGGGACAGCAACACCGGGGAGCTGTTTTTT.

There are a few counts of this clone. CDR3 coding DNA: TGTGCCAGCAGGCGGAAACCCCCATATGAGCAGTACTTC. It specifies CASRRKPPYEQYF. This sequence joins TRBV27 and TRBJ2-7; D call uncertain. Germline lookup yields CDR1 MNHEY and CDR2 SMNVEV (reference sequence). V lost 6 bases, J lost 7 bases, and 16 bases lay in between. The length of the CDR3 is 13 residues.

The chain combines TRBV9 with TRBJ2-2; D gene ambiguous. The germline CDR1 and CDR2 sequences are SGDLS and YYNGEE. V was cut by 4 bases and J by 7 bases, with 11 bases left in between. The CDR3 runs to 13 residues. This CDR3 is CASSSSLSGELFF. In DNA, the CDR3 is TGTGCCAGCAGCTCCTCCCTTAGCGGGGAGCTGTTTTTT.

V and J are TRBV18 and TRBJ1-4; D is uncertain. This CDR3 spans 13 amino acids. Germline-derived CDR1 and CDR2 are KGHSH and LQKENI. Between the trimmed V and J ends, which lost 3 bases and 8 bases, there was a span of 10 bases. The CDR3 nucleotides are TGTGCCAGCTCACCGGGGATTGGAGAAAAACTGTTTTTT. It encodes CASSPGIGEKLFF. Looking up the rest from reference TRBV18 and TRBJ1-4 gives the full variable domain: NAGVMQNPRHLVRRRGQEARLRCSPMKGHSHVYWYRQLPEEGLKFMVYLQKENIIDESGMPKERFSAEFPKEGPSILRIQQVVRGDSAAYFCASSPGIGEKLFFGSGTQLSVL.

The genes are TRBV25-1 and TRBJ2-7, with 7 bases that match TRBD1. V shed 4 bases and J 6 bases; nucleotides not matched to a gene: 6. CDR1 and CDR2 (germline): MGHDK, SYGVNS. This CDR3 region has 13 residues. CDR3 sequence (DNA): TGTGCCAGCAGTGGGCAAGGGGGCACCGAGCAGTACTTC. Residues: CASSGQGGTEQYF.

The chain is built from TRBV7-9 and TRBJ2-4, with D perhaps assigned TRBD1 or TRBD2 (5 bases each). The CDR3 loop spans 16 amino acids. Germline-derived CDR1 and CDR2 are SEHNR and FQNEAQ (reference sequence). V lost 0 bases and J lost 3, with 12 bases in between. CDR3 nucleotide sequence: TGTGCCAGCAGCTTAGCGGGGGATTTGGACAAAAACATTCAGTACTTC. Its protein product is CASSLAGDLDKNIQYF. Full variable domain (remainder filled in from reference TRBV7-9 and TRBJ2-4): DTGVSQNPRHKITKRGQNVTFRCDPISEHNRLYWYRQTLGQGPEFLTYFQNEAQLEKSRLLSDRFSAERPKGSFSTLEIQRTEQGDSAMYLCASSLAGDLDKNIQYFGAGTRLSVL.

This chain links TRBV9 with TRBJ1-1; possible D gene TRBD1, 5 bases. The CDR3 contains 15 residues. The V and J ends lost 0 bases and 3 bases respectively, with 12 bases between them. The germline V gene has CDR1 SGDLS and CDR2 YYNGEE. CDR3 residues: CASSVASLGDTEAFF. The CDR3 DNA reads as TGTGCCAGCAGCGTAGCTAGTCTGGGGGACACTGAAGCTTTCTTT.

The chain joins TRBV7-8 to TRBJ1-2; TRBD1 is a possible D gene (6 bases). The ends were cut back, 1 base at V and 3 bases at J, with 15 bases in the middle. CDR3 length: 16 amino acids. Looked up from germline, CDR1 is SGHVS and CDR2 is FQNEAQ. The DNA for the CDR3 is TGTGCCAGCAGCTTAGTCGACAGGAAAGAACACTATGGCTACACCTTC. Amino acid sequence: CASSLVDRKEHYGYTF.

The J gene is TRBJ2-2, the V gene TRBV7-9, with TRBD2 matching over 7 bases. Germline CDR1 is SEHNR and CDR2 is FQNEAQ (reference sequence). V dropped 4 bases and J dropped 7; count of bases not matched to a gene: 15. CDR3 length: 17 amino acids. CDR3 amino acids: CASSSAHGRGYFGELFF. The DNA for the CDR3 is TGTGCCAGCAGCTCCGCGCACGGGCGGGGGTACTTCGGGGAGCTGTTTTTT.

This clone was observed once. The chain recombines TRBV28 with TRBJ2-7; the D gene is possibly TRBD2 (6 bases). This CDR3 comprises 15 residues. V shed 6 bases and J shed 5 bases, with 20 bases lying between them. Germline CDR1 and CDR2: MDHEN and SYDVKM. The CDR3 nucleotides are TGTGCCAGCAGCTCATCCGCCGGGACTCGGGACGAGCAGTACTTC. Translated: CASSSSAGTRDEQYF.

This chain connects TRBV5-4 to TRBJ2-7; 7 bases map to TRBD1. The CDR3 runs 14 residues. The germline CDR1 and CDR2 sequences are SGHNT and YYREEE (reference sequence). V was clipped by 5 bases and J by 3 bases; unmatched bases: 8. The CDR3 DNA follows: TGTGCCAGCAGTCACCGGGACAGTCTCTACGAGCAGTACTTC. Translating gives CASSHRDSLYEQYF.

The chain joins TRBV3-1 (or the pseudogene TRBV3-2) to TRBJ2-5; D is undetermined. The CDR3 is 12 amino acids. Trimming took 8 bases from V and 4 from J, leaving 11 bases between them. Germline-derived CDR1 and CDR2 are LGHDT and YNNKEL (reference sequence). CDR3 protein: CASGQTGETQYF. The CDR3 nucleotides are TGTGCCAGCGGGCAGACCGGAGAGACCCAGTACTTC.

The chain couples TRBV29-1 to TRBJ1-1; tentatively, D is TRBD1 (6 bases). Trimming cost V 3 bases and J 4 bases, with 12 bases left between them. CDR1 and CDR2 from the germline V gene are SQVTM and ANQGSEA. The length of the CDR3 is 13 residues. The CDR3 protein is CSVDSRGSTEAFF. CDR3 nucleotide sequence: TGCAGCGTTGATAGCAGGGGCTCCACTGAAGCTTTCTTT.

The CDR3 region has the DNA TGTGCCAGCAGCTCCAATAGGGGGACCGGGGAGCTGTTTTTT. This encodes CASSSNRGTGELFF. The chain has TRBV7-2 and TRBJ2-2; D is possibly TRBD1 (6 bases). Trimming shortened V by 4 bases and J by 5 bases, and 11 bases separated the two germline ends. This CDR3 comprises 14 residues. CDR1 is SGHTA, CDR2 FQGNSA, per germline.

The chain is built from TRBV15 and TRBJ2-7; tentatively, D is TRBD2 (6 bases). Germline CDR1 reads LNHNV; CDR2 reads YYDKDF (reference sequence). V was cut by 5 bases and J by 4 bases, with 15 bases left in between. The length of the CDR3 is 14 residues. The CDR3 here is CATSLEPGGYEQYF. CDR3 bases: TGTGCCACCAGCCTAGAGCCCGGAGGGTACGAGCAGTACTTC.

The CDR3 spells CASSQSWGTGELFF. DNA for the CDR3: TGTGCCAGCAGCCAATCATGGGGCACCGGGGAGCTGTTTTTT. The V gene is TRBV3-1 (or the pseudogene TRBV3-2), the J gene TRBJ2-2; D is unresolved. Between the trimmed V and J ends, which lost 2 bases and 4 bases, there was a span of 8 bases. Germline loops: CDR1 LGHDT, CDR2 YNNKEL (reference sequence). The CDR3 consists of 14 residues.

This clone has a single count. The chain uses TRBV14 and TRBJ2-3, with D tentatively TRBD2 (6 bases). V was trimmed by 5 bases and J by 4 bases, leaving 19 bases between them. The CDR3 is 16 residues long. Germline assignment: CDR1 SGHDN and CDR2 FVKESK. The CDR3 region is CASSKLGGAWADTQYF. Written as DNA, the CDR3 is TGTGCCAGCAGCAAATTAGGAGGGGCCTGGGCAGATACGCAGTATTTT.

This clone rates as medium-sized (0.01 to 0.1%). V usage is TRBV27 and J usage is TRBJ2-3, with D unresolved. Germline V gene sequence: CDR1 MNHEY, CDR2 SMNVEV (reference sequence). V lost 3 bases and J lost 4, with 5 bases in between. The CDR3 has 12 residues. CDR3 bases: TGTGCCAGCAGTTTCCAGGCAGATACGCAGTATTTT. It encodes CASSFQADTQYF.

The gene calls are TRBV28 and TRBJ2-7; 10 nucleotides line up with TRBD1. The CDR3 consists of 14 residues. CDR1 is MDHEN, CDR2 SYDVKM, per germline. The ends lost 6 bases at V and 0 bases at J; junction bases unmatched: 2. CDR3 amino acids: CASRGQGSSYEQYF. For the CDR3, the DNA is TGTGCCAGCAGGGGACAGGGGTCCTCCTACGAGCAGTACTTC.

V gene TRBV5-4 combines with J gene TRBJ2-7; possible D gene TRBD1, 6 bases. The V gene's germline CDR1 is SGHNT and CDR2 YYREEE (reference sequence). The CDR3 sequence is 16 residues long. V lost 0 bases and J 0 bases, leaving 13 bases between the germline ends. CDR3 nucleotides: TGTGCCAGCAGCTTGGGTGGACAGTCGGGCTCCTACGAGCAGTACTTC. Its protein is CASSLGGQSGSYEQYF.

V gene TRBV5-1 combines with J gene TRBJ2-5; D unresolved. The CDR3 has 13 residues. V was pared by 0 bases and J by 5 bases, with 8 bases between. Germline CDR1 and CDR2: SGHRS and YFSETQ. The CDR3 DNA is TGCGCCAGCAGCTTGGGGGCTTCGGAGACCCAGTACTTC. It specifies CASSLGASETQYF.

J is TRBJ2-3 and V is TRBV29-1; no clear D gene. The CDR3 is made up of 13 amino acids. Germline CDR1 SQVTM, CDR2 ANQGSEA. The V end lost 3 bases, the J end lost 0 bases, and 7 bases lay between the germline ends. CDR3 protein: CSVDVDSTDTQYF. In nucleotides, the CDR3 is TGCAGCGTTGACGTGGATAGCACAGATACGCAGTATTTT.